This T cell receptor beta chain is from a study of vaccination and CD4 T cells after COVID-19. The Oncomine TCR Beta short-read assay was applied to DNA of cultured CD4+ T cells. TCRdb reanalysed the PCR reads using MiXCR and keeps one entry per CDR3 protein. The sample contains about 15,000 distinct CDR3 sequences, around 75% of which appear only once. The treatment denotes: roughly nine-day PBMC culture with coronavirus spike peptide pools or control peptides (ViraFEST assay). As for this clonotype: Its cognate antigen is unknown.

Trimming cost V 5 bases and J 8 bases; bases outside gene matches: 11. This CDR3 has 16 residues. Germline V gene lookup returns CDR1 SGHTA and CDR2 FQGNSA. The receptor was derived from a human donor who received a COVID-19 vaccine. Sequenced material: CD4+ T cells from blood, cultured in vitro, taken after SARS-CoV-2 vaccination. The chain joins TRBV7-2 to TRBJ1-6, with 8 bases aligning to TRBD1. The CDR3 region has the DNA TGTGCCAGCAGCCTCACGAACAGGGGGATTGATTCACCCCTCCACTTT. This encodes CASSLTNRGIDSPLHF.